This is a list of T cell receptor beta chains from one sample in a study of shared clonotypes between healthy human individuals. Sequencing used immunoSEQ multiplex PCR; TCRdb keeps in-frame clones, though not all of them. Altogether some 1.5 million clones are present, approximately 98% being singletons, with the ten largest covering around 0.47%. The sample consisted of naive CD4+ T cells sorted from blood. The receptors here all came from a man aged 25 to 40 in good health. The CDR3 runs from the conserved cysteine through the conserved F or W. The D gene is left open where the match is weak. Some rows mark clone size as missing; the rest say once, few, many or name a class of expanded clone.

j_call v_call clone_size d_call cdr3_aa cdr3_nt
TRBJ2-7 TRBV27 - TRBD2 CASSLRGGRAPPYEQYF TGTGCCAGCAGTCTAAGGGGCGGGAGGGCCCCTCCCTACGAGCAGTACTTC
TRBJ1-3 TRBV19 - - CASSRLGVDSGNTIYF TGTGCCAGTAGCAGACTGGGAGTGGACTCTGGAAACACCATATATTTT
TRBJ1-5 TRBV29-1 - TRBD1 CSVLTGVSNQPQHF TGCAGCGTTCTAACAGGGGTGTCAAATCAGCCCCAGCATTTT
TRBJ2-1 TRBV19 - TRBD1 CASNRGPSSYNEQFF TGTGCCAGCAACAGGGGGCCGAGCTCCTACAATGAGCAGTTCTTC
TRBJ1-2 TRBV2 - TRBD1 CASLPGQAYGYTF TGTGCCAGCCTGCCGGGACAGGCGTATGGCTACACCTTC
TRBJ2-5 TRBV14 - TRBD2 CASSLGLAGPETQYF TGTGCCAGCAGCCTGGGACTAGCGGGACCAGAGACCCAGTACTTC
TRBJ1-1 TRBV5-6 - - CASSPIERENTEAFF TGTGCCAGCAGCCCAATCGAGAGGGAAAACACTGAAGCTTTCTTT
TRBJ2-6 TRBV5-1 - - CASSSGLSGANVLTF TGCGCCAGCAGCTCTGGGCTCTCTGGGGCCAACGTCCTGACTTTC
TRBJ1-1 TRBV19 - - CASSATLNTEAFF TGTGCCAGTAGTGCCACCTTGAACACTGAAGCTTTCTTT
TRBJ1-1 TRBV5-1 - - CASSLGGAQTEAFF TGCGCCAGCAGCTTGGGAGGGGCGCAGACTGAAGCTTTCTTT
TRBJ2-2 TRBV5-1 - - CASSSRTSNTGELFF TGCGCCAGCAGCTCCCGGACATCAAACACCGGGGAGCTGTTTTTT
TRBJ2-7 TRBV6-5 - - CASSYRGESEQYF TGTGCCAGCAGTTACAGGGGGGAGAGCGAGCAGTACTTC
TRBJ2-7 TRBV27 - TRBD1 CASRSSGTGAYEQYF TGTGCCAGCAGGAGTTCCGGGACAGGGGCCTACGAGCAGTACTTC
TRBJ2-7 TRBV2 - - CASSEGGAGTYEQYF TGTGCCAGCAGTGAGGGTGGCGCGGGGACCTACGAGCAGTACTTC
TRBJ2-7 TRBV7-2 - - CASSSPGAYEQYF TGTGCCAGCAGCTCTCCGGGGGCCTACGAGCAGTACTTC
TRBJ2-1 TRBV7-9 - - CASSSDRLGNEQFF TGTGCCAGCAGCTCGGACCGCCTTGGCAATGAGCAGTTCTTC
TRBJ2-7 TRBV6-1 - - CASSDNAEQYF TGTGCCAGCAGTGACAATGCCGAGCAGTACTTC
TRBJ2-7 TRBV5-4 - TRBD2 CASSDGIAGHLYEQYF TGTGCCAGCAGCGATGGAATAGCGGGACACCTCTACGAGCAGTACTTC
TRBJ1-2 TRBV15 - - CATSRDRGISGYTF TGTGCCACCAGCAGAGATAGGGGTATTAGCGGCTACACCTTC
TRBJ1-2 TRBV13 - TRBD1 CASSARTGGAPYGYTF TGTGCCAGCAGCGCCCGGACAGGGGGCGCTCCCTATGGCTACACCTTC
TRBJ1-4 TRBV4-1 - - CASSQGPGRNEKLFF TGCGCCAGCAGCCAAGGTCCGGGCCGGAATGAAAAACTGTTTTTT
TRBJ1-2 TRBV28 - TRBD1 CASTLQGANYGYTF TGTGCCAGCACCCTGCAGGGGGCTAACTATGGCTACACCTTC
TRBJ2-7 TRBV27 - - CAIPPASLSSYEQYF TGTGCCATCCCCCCTGCAAGCTTGAGCTCCTACGAGCAGTACTTC
TRBJ2-2 TRBV7-9 once - CASSLRAGTNTGELFF TGTGCCAGCAGCTTACGAGCGGGCACGAACACCGGGGAGCTGTTTTTT